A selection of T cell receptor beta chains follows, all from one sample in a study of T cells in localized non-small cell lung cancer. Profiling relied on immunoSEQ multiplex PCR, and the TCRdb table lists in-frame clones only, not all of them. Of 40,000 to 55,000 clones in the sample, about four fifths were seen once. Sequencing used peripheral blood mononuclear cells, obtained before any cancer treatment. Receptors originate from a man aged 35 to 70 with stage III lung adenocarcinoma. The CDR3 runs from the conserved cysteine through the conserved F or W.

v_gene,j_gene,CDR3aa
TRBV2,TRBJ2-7,CATEGEWDGTYEQYF
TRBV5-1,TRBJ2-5,CASSLEPNQETQYF
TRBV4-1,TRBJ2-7,CASSQPGQGAYEQYF
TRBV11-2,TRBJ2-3,CASTIIRSDTQYF
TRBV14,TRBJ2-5,CASSRFGTQYF
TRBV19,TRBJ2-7,CASSSDRVHEQYF
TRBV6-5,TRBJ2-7,CASRPSPYDEQYF
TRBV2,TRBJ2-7,CASNRQGNEQYF
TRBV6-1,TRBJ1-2,CASSDYPGTGIYGYTF
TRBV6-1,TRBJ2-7,CASSVGKGRVGYEQYF
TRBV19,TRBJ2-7,CASSSHRDFPYEQYF
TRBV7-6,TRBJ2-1,CASSLGTSSYNEQFF
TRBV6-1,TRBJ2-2,CASSADSIYTGELFF
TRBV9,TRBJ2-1,CASSVAAGVNEQFF
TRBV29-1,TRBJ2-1,CSVELSLGNEQFF
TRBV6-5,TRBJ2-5,CASSTVRTQYF
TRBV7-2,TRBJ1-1,CASTVGVQGTEAFF
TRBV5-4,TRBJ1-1,CASSLGDNTEAFF
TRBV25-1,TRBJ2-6,CASSGSSSGANVLTF
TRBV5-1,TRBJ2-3,CASSPGGASPSTDTQYF
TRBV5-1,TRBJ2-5,CASSPSIQLKETQYF
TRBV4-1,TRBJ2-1,CASSQAQYNEQFF
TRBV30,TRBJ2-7,CAWGPSDSYEQYF
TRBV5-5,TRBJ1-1,CASSGVKGTEAFF
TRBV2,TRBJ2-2,CASSRQGARAGELFF
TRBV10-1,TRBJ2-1,CASSGGGPLEQFF
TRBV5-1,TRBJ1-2,CASSFGGENGYTF
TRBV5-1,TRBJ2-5,CASRHEKETQYF
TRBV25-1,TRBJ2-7,CASSERSWSYEQYF
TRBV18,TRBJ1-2,CASSPGLNGDGYTF
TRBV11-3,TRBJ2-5,CASSLLGGGFETQYF
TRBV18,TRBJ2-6,CASSPLDFSGANVLTF
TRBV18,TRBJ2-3,CASSPTVADTQYF
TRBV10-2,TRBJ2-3,CASSQSISGTDTQYF
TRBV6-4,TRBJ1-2,CASSDQSTGSYGYTF
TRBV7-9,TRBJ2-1,CASSLAGGNEQFF
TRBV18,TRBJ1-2,CASSPWDSYYGYTF
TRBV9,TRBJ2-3,CASSVSRTNTDTQYF
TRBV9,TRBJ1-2,CASGDRGDGYTF
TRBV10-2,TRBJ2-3,CASSLEDSGVWKDTQYF
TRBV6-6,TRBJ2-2,CASSYLDSTGELFF
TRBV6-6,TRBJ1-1,CAISVQGSTEAFF
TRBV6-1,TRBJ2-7,CASLRFQGADEQYF
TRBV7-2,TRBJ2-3,CASSRRTSEEDTQYF
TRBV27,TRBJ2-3,CASSLLLDGTGGFGDTQYF
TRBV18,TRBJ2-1,CASSPTRGGPNEQFF
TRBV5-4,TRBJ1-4,CASSQTPAPATNEKLFF
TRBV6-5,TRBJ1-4,CASSYAKKLFF
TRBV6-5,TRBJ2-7,CASSYSSPVSYEQYF
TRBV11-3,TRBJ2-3,CASSLGGSLAGTDTQYF
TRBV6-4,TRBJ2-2,CASSETGGDTGELFF
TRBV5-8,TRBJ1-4,CASGPSWDRGREKLFF
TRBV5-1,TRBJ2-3,CASSLDRQGTQYF
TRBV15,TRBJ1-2,CATSFTGSGGYTF
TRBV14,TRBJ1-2,CASSRGSAGYTF
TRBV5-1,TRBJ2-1,CASSKRTGLGDEQFF
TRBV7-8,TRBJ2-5,CASSSWDSVETQYF
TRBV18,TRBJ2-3,CASSWTSGSTDTQYF
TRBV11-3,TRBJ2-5,CASSLGASLQETQYF